This T cell receptor beta chain originates from a study of T-cell memory formation after mild COVID-19. This CDR3 spans 13 amino acids. CDR1 and CDR2 (germline): ENHRY, SYGVKD. The V gene lost 8 bases and the J gene lost 0 bases, with 9 bases spanning the gap. TCRdb itself ran the 5' RACE reads through MiXCR, one entry per CDR3 protein. The table includes 190,000 or so distinct CDR3 sequences, around 21% detected once. This TCR came from an adult woman who had mild COVID-19 (a few samples of this study predate the infection). Cell type and time point are not known. The chain combines TRBV10-3 with TRBJ2-3; D possibly corresponds to TRBD2 (6 bases). Source material: PBMCs or a T cell subset sorted from them (not recorded which). CDR3 loop: CAISGTSTDTQYF. CDR3 bases: TGTGCCATCTCAGGGACTAGCACAGATACGCAGTATTTT.